The rows below give T cell receptor beta chains drawn from one sample of a study of beta chain features in type 1 diabetes. Only in-frame clones appear in the TCRdb table, and some are missing; sequencing was by immunoSEQ multiplex PCR. Seen here are 200,000 to 250,000 clones, about 11% observed once, and the top ten hold approximately 1.3%. What was sequenced was central memory CD4+ T cells from blood. The receptors here all came from a man in his late teens or twenties in good health. Both conserved end residues are part of each CDR3. D genes are given only for firm matches. For some rows the clone size is stated as once, few or many, or as a class when expanded; others skip it.

V gene,J gene,D gene,clone size,CDR3 protein,CDR3 DNA
TRBV6-5,TRBJ2-1,-,-,CASKRGSYNEQFF,TGTGCCAGCAAACGGGGCTCCTACAATGAGCAGTTCTTC
TRBV4-2,TRBJ2-7,-,-,CASSQDLAENYEQYF,TGTGCCAGCAGCCAAGATTTGGCAGAAAACTACGAGCAGTACTTC
TRBV30,TRBJ2-3,-,-,CAWSVSAGSRDTQYF,TGTGCCTGGAGTGTATCGGCGGGATCGCGGGATACGCAGTATTTT
TRBV4-2,TRBJ2-3,-,-,CASSQGGAVSTDTQYF,TGTGCCAGCAGCCAGGGGGGAGCGGTTAGCACAGATACGCAGTATTTT
TRBV7-9,TRBJ2-3,-,few,CASSYRADTQYF,TGTGCCAGCAGCTACAGGGCTGATACGCAGTATTTT
TRBV29-1,TRBJ2-5,-,few,CSVVRLGGETQYF,TGCAGCGTTGTGAGGTTGGGGGGAGAGACCCAGTACTTC
TRBV7-2,TRBJ2-7,-,-,CASSYRLTGFYF,TGTGCCAGCAGCTACCGATTGACTGGCTTTTACTTC
TRBV7-2,TRBJ2-1,-,few,CASSLSPGVYNEQFF,TGTGCCAGCAGTTTATCCCCGGGCGTATACAATGAGCAGTTCTTC
TRBV5-6,TRBJ1-5,TRBD1,few,CASSFTGDGQPQHF,TGTGCCAGCAGCTTTACAGGGGACGGACAGCCCCAGCATTTT
TRBV29-1,TRBJ1-1,-,few,CSVGRTGDTEAFF,TGCAGCGTTGGGCGGACGGGGGACACTGAAGCTTTCTTT
TRBV28,TRBJ2-5,-,few,CASSPLGAGTGSQETQYF,TGTGCCAGCAGTCCCCTAGGGGCAGGCACGGGCTCCCAAGAGACCCAGTACTTC
TRBV15,TRBJ2-7,-,-,CATSRGSQGTYEQYF,TGTGCCACCAGCAGAGGTAGCCAGGGAACCTACGAGCAGTACTTC
TRBV29-1,TRBJ2-3,TRBD2,-,CSVTSGIGTDTQYF,TGCAGCGTTACTAGCGGGATAGGCACAGATACGCAGTATTTT
TRBV5-1,TRBJ2-1,TRBD2,few,CASSLKLAAEGYNEQFF,TGCGCCAGCAGCTTGAAACTAGCGGCTGAGGGCTACAATGAGCAGTTCTTC
TRBV19,TRBJ2-7,-,-,CASSIRDQVRTYEQYF,TGTGCCAGTAGTATTCGGGATCAGGTGAGGACCTACGAGCAGTACTTC
TRBV7-6,TRBJ2-7,-,few,CASSLQRDYEQYF,TGTGCCAGCAGCTTACAACGGGACTACGAGCAGTACTTC
TRBV5-1,TRBJ2-5,TRBD2,-,CASSSRTSGTGGETQYF,TGCGCCAGCAGCTCCCGGACTAGCGGGACAGGAGGGGAGACCCAGTACTTC
TRBV5-1,TRBJ2-1,-,few,CASSETGQPNNEQFF,TGCGCCAGCAGCGAGACGGGCCAACCCAACAATGAGCAGTTCTTC
TRBV5-4,TRBJ2-1,TRBD2,few,CASSLTSGSEHEQFF,TGTGCCAGCAGCCTGACTAGCGGGAGTGAACATGAGCAGTTCTTC
TRBV4-1,TRBJ2-3,-,-,CASSQDFLGQYF,TGCGCCAGCAGCCAAGATTTCCTGGGGCAGTATTTT
TRBV5-4,TRBJ2-3,TRBD2,-,CASSLGLAGITDTQYF,TGTGCCAGCAGCTTGGGACTAGCGGGAATCACAGATACGCAGTATTTT
TRBV19,TRBJ1-5,-,-,CASSIVQGLWQPQHF,TGTGCCAGTAGTATCGTACAGGGATTGTGGCAGCCCCAGCATTTT
TRBV5-6,TRBJ1-1,-,-,CASTSSRVLEAFF,TGTGCCAGCACCTCGTCGAGGGTTCTTGAAGCTTTCTTT
TRBV5-4,TRBJ1-1,TRBD1,few,CASSLQGAGTGMNTEAFF,TGTGCCAGCAGCCTACAGGGGGCAGGTACTGGAATGAACACTGAAGCTTTCTTT
TRBV4-2,TRBJ1-3,-,few,CASIQEGHGGSNSGNTIYF,TGTGCCAGCATCCAAGAAGGGCACGGAGGCAGCAACTCTGGAAACACCATATATTTT
TRBV9,TRBJ2-3,TRBD1,-,CASSLHLQGGSTDTQYF,TGTGCCAGCAGCCTACACCTACAGGGGGGTAGCACAGATACGCAGTATTTT
TRBV23-1,TRBJ1-1,-,many,CASSRRKNTEAFF,TGCGCCAGCAGTCGCAGGAAGAACACTGAAGCTTTCTTT
TRBV7-9,TRBJ2-1,TRBD2,once,CASSLSGGHYNEQFF,TGTGCCAGCAGCTTAAGCGGGGGGCACTACAATGAGCAGTTCTTC
TRBV10-3,TRBJ2-1,TRBD2,-,CATTRLAGVDDEQFF,TGTGCCACTACGCGACTAGCGGGAGTAGACGATGAGCAGTTCTTC
TRBV7-9,TRBJ1-2,-,few,CASSLDPGARGYTF,TGTGCCAGCAGCTTAGATCCGGGGGCGCGTGGCTACACCTTC
TRBV7-8,TRBJ2-1,TRBD2,few,CASTLRRLAGINEQFF,TGTGCCAGCACCCTCCGGAGACTAGCGGGTATCAATGAGCAGTTCTTC
TRBV28,TRBJ2-7,TRBD1,-,CASSLPHRGEQYF,TGTGCCAGCAGTTTACCCCACAGGGGCGAGCAGTACTTC
TRBV7-2,TRBJ2-1,-,many,CASSPGLPSVNEQFF,TGTGCCAGCAGCCCGGGACTCCCTAGCGTCAATGAGCAGTTCTTC
TRBV6-1,TRBJ2-4,-,few,CASSGPDILNIQYF,TGTGCCAGCAGTGGCCCGGATATTCTTAACATTCAGTACTTC
TRBV30,TRBJ2-7,TRBD1,-,CAWSGQGAYHWYEQYF,TGTGCCTGGTCTGGACAGGGGGCATATCACTGGTACGAGCAGTACTTC
TRBV7-6,TRBJ2-7,TRBD2,many,CASSQDGLAGDEQYF,TGTGCCAGCAGTCAGGACGGACTAGCGGGTGACGAGCAGTACTTC
TRBV30,TRBJ1-1,-,-,CAWSAGRKAFF,TGTGCCTGGAGCGCTGGCCGAAAAGCTTTCTTT
TRBV9,TRBJ2-3,-,many,CASSVVGREDTQYF,TGTGCCAGCAGCGTAGTGGGACGAGAGGATACGCAGTATTTT
TRBV28,TRBJ2-1,-,-,CASSVLGARSSDEQFF,TGTGCCAGCAGTGTCTTGGGGGCGAGGAGCTCAGATGAGCAGTTCTTC
TRBV28,TRBJ2-5,-,few,CASSLRVTETQYF,TGTGCCAGCAGTTTAAGGGTCACAGAGACCCAGTACTTC
TRBV7-9,TRBJ2-3,TRBD1,few,CASSLGSRDRSTDTQYF,TGTGCCAGCAGCTTAGGGTCGCGGGACAGGAGCACAGATACGCAGTATTTT
TRBV4-2,TRBJ1-1,TRBD1,few,CASSPGDRGDTEAFF,TGTGCCAGCAGCCCCGGGGACAGGGGCGACACTGAAGCTTTCTTT
TRBV18,TRBJ2-7,-,-,CASSPAATRTYEQYF,TGTGCCAGCTCACCTGCCGCGACTAGGACTTACGAGCAGTACTTC
TRBV2,TRBJ2-7,TRBD2,-,CASRFGLADSYEQYF,TGTGCCAGCAGGTTCGGACTAGCGGACTCCTACGAGCAGTACTTC
TRBV5-4,TRBJ2-5,TRBD2,few,CASSFAGAETQYF,TGTGCCAGCAGCTTTGCGGGAGCAGAGACCCAGTACTTC
TRBV5-1,TRBJ2-7,TRBD1,-,CASSPRQGNDEQYF,TGCGCCAGCAGCCCCAGACAGGGAAACGACGAGCAGTACTTC
TRBV5-4,TRBJ2-1,-,-,CASSHPDGDEQFF,TGTGCCAGCAGCCACCCGGATGGGGATGAGCAGTTCTTC
TRBV7-2,TRBJ2-2,-,-,CASSSVRRSNTGELFF,TGTGCCAGCAGCTCAGTCAGGAGGTCGAACACCGGGGAGCTGTTTTTT
TRBV29-1,TRBJ2-7,TRBD2,few,CSASLAGANEQYF,TGCAGCGCCTCACTAGCGGGAGCTAACGAGCAGTACTTC
TRBV21-1,TRBJ2-7,-,-,CASWRQGDDEQYF,TGTGCCAGTTGGAGGCAGGGGGACGACGAGCAGTACTTC
TRBV6-5,TRBJ2-7,-,few,CASTKDGRTYEQYF,TGTGCCAGCACTAAAGACGGGAGAACCTACGAGCAGTACTTC
TRBV15,TRBJ2-7,-,few,CATSFGGGVYEQYF,TGTGCCACCAGCTTCGGTGGCGGGGTTTACGAGCAGTACTTC
TRBV4-2,TRBJ2-7,-,-,CASSQDGRREVSEQYF,TGTGCCAGCAGCCAAGATGGACGTCGAGAGGTGAGCGAGCAGTACTTC